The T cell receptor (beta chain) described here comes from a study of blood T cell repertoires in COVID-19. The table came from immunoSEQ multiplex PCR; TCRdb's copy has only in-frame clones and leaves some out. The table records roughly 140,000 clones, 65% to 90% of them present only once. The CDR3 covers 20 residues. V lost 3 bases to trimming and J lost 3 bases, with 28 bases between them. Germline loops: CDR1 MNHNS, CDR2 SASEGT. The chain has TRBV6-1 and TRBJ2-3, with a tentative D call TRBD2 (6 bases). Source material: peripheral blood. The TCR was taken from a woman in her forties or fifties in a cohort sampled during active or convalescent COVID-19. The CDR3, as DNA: TGTGCCAGCAGTGAGCGGGGCGGTGGCAGGGAGCAGCCAAGGACAGATACGCAGTATTTT. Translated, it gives CASSERGGGREQPRTDTQYF.